The 30 T cell receptor beta chains presented below share a single source sample, sequenced in a study of regulatory T cells in long-lasting Graves disease. Time point denoted: newly diagnosed GD, antithyroid drugs for less than 3 months. PBMCs were the source of the RNA used for TCR sequencing. Assembly of TCR beta libraries relied on iRepertoire HTBI primers together with Arm-PCR of CDR3 regions. TCRdb ran MiXCR on the multiplex PCR reads and lists one entry per CDR3 protein. This table has hundreds of thousands of distinct CDR3 sequences, around 12% appearing once. Another study also made use of these data, one on T cells in Graves' hyperthyroidism and ophthalmopathy.

Sequenced here: peripheral blood mononuclear cells (PBMCs), sampled at new diagnosis, from a patient treated with antithyroid drugs. Receptor source: a woman aged 30 to 39 with Graves disease.

This clonotype was counted at least ten times. The CDR3 spells CATSRAGTGVEKLFF. The CDR3 nucleotides are TGTGCCACCAGCAGAGCCGGGACAGGGGTCGAAAAACTGTTTTTT. V gene TRBV15 combines with J gene TRBJ1-4; TRBD1 matches 10 bases. This CDR3 spans 15 amino acids. With V trimmed by 1 base and J by 8 bases, 4 bases remained unmatched. The germline CDR1 and CDR2 sequences are LNHNV and YYDKDF (reference sequence).

This clonotype appeared many times. The V and J genes are TRBV19 and TRBJ2-3; D may be TRBD1 or TRBD2 (5 bases each). The CDR3 is 18 residues long. V gave up 4 bases and J gave up 7 bases, with 27 bases separating them. The germline gives CDR1 LNHDA, CDR2 SQIVND (reference sequence). This CDR3 reads CASSNGTMGFNLDYTQYF. CDR3 nucleotide sequence: TGTGCCAGTAGTAATGGGACGATGGGCTTCAACCTTGATTATACGCAGTATTTT.

As concerns this clonotype: A clone one base away is much larger, so this may be a read error. The V call is TRBV28, the J call TRBJ2-1, with a weak D call TRBD1 (5 bases). In germline, CDR1 is MDHEN, CDR2 SYDVKM. This CDR3 has 15 residues. Trimming pared 4 bases from V and 10 bases from J, leaving 20 bases between. The CDR3 loop reads CASSSPGLSFYEQFF. The CDR3 nucleotides are TGTGCCAGCAGTTCACCAGGGCTGAGCTTCTACGAGCAGTTCTTC. The variable domain in full, with the rest retrieved from reference TRBV28 and TRBJ2-1, is DVKVTQSSRYLVKRTGEKVFLECVQDMDHENMFWYRQDPGLGLRLIYFSYDVKMKEKGDIPEGYSVSREKKERFSLILESASTNQTSMYLCASSSPGLSFYEQFFGPGTRLTVL.

There are many counts of this clonotype. The chain uses TRBV10-3 and TRBJ1-1; D is unresolved. CDR1 and CDR2 (germline): ENHRY, SYGVKD. The length of the CDR3 is 15 residues. The V end lost 4 bases, the J end lost 0 bases, and 12 bases lay between the germline ends. The CDR3 DNA sequence: TGTGCCATCAGTGCTGATGTACTCCTGAACACTGAAGCTTTCTTT. Translating gives CAISADVLLNTEAFF.

This clonotype occurred many times. The CDR3 bases are TGTGCCAGCAGTGCGATCCTGGGGACAGGGGGGAACAATGAGCAGTTCTTC. Protein: CASSAILGTGGNNEQFF. V and J are TRBV2 and TRBJ2-1, with 11 bases identical to TRBD1. Germline-derived CDR1 and CDR2 are SNHLY and FYNNEI. The CDR3 runs 17 residues. V shed 4 bases, J shed 5 bases, and the junction held 10 bases outside the gene matches.

This clonotype occurred many times. The J gene is TRBJ2-6, the V gene TRBV20-1; TRBD1 might be the D (6 bases). The CDR3 is 14 amino acids. Germline V gene sequence: CDR1 DFQATT, CDR2 SNEGSKA (reference sequence). The V end was cut by 5 bases, the J end by 4 bases, with 12 bases between. CDR3 sequence (DNA): TGCAGTGCTTGGGCAGGGGTCGGGGCCAACGTCCTGACTTTC. Amino acid sequence: CSAWAGVGANVLTF.

This clonotype was detected ten times or more. This chain joins TRBV7-8 and TRBJ1-1, with D maybe TRBD1 (6 bases). There are 16 residues in the CDR3. Germline loops: CDR1 SGHVS, CDR2 FQNEAQ. Trimming removed 1 base from V and 5 bases from J, with 17 bases in between. The DNA for the CDR3 is TGTGCCAGCAGCTTAGGGCTCTTGCAGGGGAAGACTGAAGCTTTCTTT. Protein sequence: CASSLGLLQGKTEAFF.

This clonotype was counted a few times. J is TRBJ2-3 and V is TRBV7-9, with TRBD2 as a possible D gene (6 bases). CDR1 is SEHNR, CDR2 FQNEAQ, per germline (reference sequence). This CDR3 comprises 15 residues. Trimming took 5 bases from V and 5 from J, leaving 17 bases between them. The CDR3 nucleotides read TGTGCCAGCAGCCTGGGACTTACCTTCGTAGATACGCAGTATTTT. It codes for CASSLGLTFVDTQYF. The variable domain in full, completed from reference TRBV7-9 and TRBJ2-3, reads DTGVSQNPRHKITKRGQNVTFRCDPISEHNRLYWYRQTLGQGPEFLTYFQNEAQLEKSRLLSDRFSAERPKGSFSTLEIQRTEQGDSAMYLCASSLGLTFVDTQYFGPGTRLTVL.

This clonotype was detected many times. This chain's CDR3 is CSAPQLVWGYTF. The CDR3 DNA reads as TGCAGTGCACCCCAGTTGGTTTGGGGCTACACCTTC. The chain combines TRBV20-1 with TRBJ1-2; no clear D gene. Germline CDR1 DFQATT, CDR2 SNEGSKA (reference sequence). The V and J ends lost 6 bases and 8 bases respectively, with 16 bases between them. This CDR3 is built from 12 residues.

This clonotype was picked up many times. The chain couples TRBV24-1 to TRBJ2-2; TRBD1 matches 7 bases. V shed 5 bases and J 4 bases; nucleotides not matched to a gene: 9. Germline V CDR1 and CDR2: KGHDR, SFDVKD. The CDR3 has 16 residues. In DNA, the CDR3 is TGTGCCACCAGTGGATCTTGGACAGGAACCACCGGGGAGCTGTTTTTT. As protein: CATSGSWTGTTGELFF.

Many counts were recorded for this clonotype. The chain links TRBV19 to TRBJ2-3, with 14 bases identical to TRBD2. CDR1 and CDR2 from the germline V gene are LNHDA and SQIVND (reference sequence). Trimming cost V 6 bases and J 0 bases; bases outside gene matches: 17. The CDR3 runs to 21 residues. The CDR3, as DNA: TGTGCCAGTAGGCCCCCACCGGGACTAGCGGGAGCTTCCTCTAGCACAGATACGCAGTATTTT. This translates into CASRPPPGLAGASSSTDTQYF.

This clonotype has ten or more counts. The rearrangement links TRBV3-1 to TRBJ2-7; D may correspond to TRBD1 or TRBD2 (5 bases each). The ends were cut back, 5 bases at V and 2 bases at J, with 16 bases in the middle. The CDR3 has 15 amino acids. Germline V gene lookup returns CDR1 LGHDT and CDR2 YNNKEL (reference sequence). In nucleotides, the CDR3 is TGTGCCAGCAGCGATACTCGGGGCGGTGCCTACGAGCAGTACTTC. Its protein product is CASSDTRGGAYEQYF.

This clonotype was seen at least ten times. The V gene is TRBV5-4, the J gene TRBJ2-3, with a tentative D call TRBD2 (6 bases). Germline values: CDR1 SGHNT, CDR2 YYREEE (reference sequence). V dropped 3 bases and J dropped 1 base, with 12 bases sitting between them. This CDR3 contains 15 residues. CDR3: CASSSKGGGTDTQYF. Written as DNA, the CDR3 is TGTGCCAGCAGCTCCAAGGGAGGAGGCACAGATACGCAGTATTTT.

The V and J genes are TRBV9 and TRBJ2-1; 9 bases fit TRBD2. J was trimmed by 4 bases and V by 4 bases; bases with no gene match: 6. The CDR3 sequence is 15 residues long. Looked up from germline, CDR1 is SGDLS and CDR2 is YYNGEE. CDR3 nucleotide sequence: TGTGCCAGCAGCCCGCGGGAGGGTCGTTACAATGAGCAGTTCTTC. Translation gives CASSPREGRYNEQFF.

This clonotype was detected ten times or more. The chain is built from TRBV11-2 and TRBJ2-7, with a possible D match to TRBD2 (7 bases). Trimming removed 1 base at V and 2 bases at J, with 15 bases between. This CDR3 has 16 residues. CDR1 and CDR2 from the germline V gene are SGHAT and FQNNGV. The CDR3 protein is CASSLGAGAGAYEQYF. The DNA for the CDR3 is TGTGCCAGCAGCTTAGGCGCGGGGGCGGGAGCCTACGAGCAGTACTTC.

V is TRBV13 and J is TRBJ1-1; no clear D. V was clipped by 5 bases and J by 6 bases, with 13 bases between them. Germline CDR1 PRHDT, CDR2 FYEKMQ (reference sequence). The CDR3 is made up of 13 amino acids. CDR3 in DNA: TGTGCCAGCAGCCAACGCCGTACCTCTGAAGCTTTCTTT. Translating it yields CASSQRRTSEAFF.

This clonotype was recorded many times. This chain links TRBV6-2 or TRBV6-3 with TRBJ2-5, with D possibly being TRBD1 (5 bases). CDR1 and CDR2 from the germline V gene are MNHEY and SVGEGT. CDR3 size: 13 residues. V was trimmed by 7 bases and J by 5 bases, leaving 14 bases between them. CDR3 nucleotide sequence: TGTGCCAGCAATGTCAGGGATTGGGAGACCCAGTACTTC. Amino acids: CASNVRDWETQYF.

This CDR3 is CSADSPGKNNEQFF. CDR3 bases: TGCAGTGCTGATAGTCCCGGGAAAAACAATGAGCAGTTCTTC. V and J are TRBV20-1 and TRBJ2-1; maybe TRBD2 (5 bases). The V and J ends lost 5 bases and 5 bases respectively, with 16 bases between them. The CDR3 length is 14 residues. Germline CDR1 reads DFQATT; CDR2 reads SNEGSKA (reference sequence).

V gene TRBV7-3 combines with J gene TRBJ1-1; the D gene is possibly TRBD1 (5 bases). Germline assignment: CDR1 SGHTA and CDR2 FQGTGA. V shed 2 bases and J shed 1 base, with 11 bases lying between them. This CDR3 comprises 15 residues. CDR3 nucleotide sequence: TGTGCCAGCAGCTTAGGAGGGACCGAGAACACTGAAGCTTTCTTT. This sequence encodes CASSLGGTENTEAFF.

This clonotype showed up many times. J is TRBJ1-2 and V is TRBV28; D gene unclear. Germline CDR1 reads MDHEN; CDR2 reads SYDVKM. Trimming cost V 4 bases and J 3 bases, with 12 bases left between them. The CDR3 consists of 14 residues. The CDR3 DNA is TGTGCCAGCAGTTCGTACAGCAACTACTATGGCTACACCTTC. Translation: CASSSYSNYYGYTF.

This clonotype has a count of ten or more. This chain joins TRBV10-3 and TRBJ2-2; 7 nucleotides match TRBD2. J gave up 0 bases and V 6 bases, and 4 bases lay outside the gene matches. Germline CDR1 reads ENHRY; CDR2 reads SYGVKD. This CDR3 has 15 residues. CDR3 loop: CAIRELAANTGELFF. CDR3 in DNA: TGTGCCATCAGGGAGCTAGCGGCGAACACCGGGGAGCTGTTTTTT.

This clonotype appeared many times. The J gene is TRBJ2-7, the V gene TRBV7-8; 8 nucleotides match TRBD1. The CDR3 is 15 residues long. J was trimmed by 2 bases and V by 5 bases; bases with no gene match: 8. CDR1 is SGHVS, CDR2 FQNEAQ, per germline. In DNA, the CDR3 is TGTGCCAGCAGCCAGCTACCAGGGGGCGCCTACGAGCAGTACTTC. Its translation is CASSQLPGGAYEQYF. The complete variable domain, with remaining parts taken from reference TRBV7-8 and TRBJ2-7, reads GAGVSQSPRYKVAKRGQDVALRCDPISGHVSLFWYQQALGQGPEFLTYFQNEAQLDKSGLPSDRFFAERPEGSVSTLKIQRTQQEDSAVYLCASSQLPGGAYEQYFGPGTRLTVT.

This clonotype was detected only a few times. The CDR3: CASSEQGDQPQHF. The CDR3, as DNA: TGTGCCAGCAGCGAACAGGGAGATCAGCCCCAGCATTTT. This chain uses TRBV7-9 with TRBJ1-5, with a weak D call TRBD1 (6 bases). Germline lookup yields CDR1 SEHNR and CDR2 FQNEAQ (reference sequence). The CDR3 sequence is 13 residues long. V lost 5 bases and J lost 5, with 10 bases in between. Together with reference TRBV7-9 and TRBJ1-5, the CDR3 gives the full variable domain: DTGVSQNPRHKITKRGQNVTFRCDPISEHNRLYWYRQTLGQGPEFLTYFQNEAQLEKSRLLSDRFSAERPKGSFSTLEIQRTEQGDSAMYLCASSEQGDQPQHFGDGTRLSIL.

This clonotype was observed at least ten times. The rearrangement joins TRBV5-1 to TRBJ2-1; D is possibly TRBD2 (6 bases). Between the trimmed V and J ends, which lost 1 base and 12 bases, there was a span of 14 bases. The CDR3 spans 13 residues. Germline V gene sequence: CDR1 SGHRS, CDR2 YFSETQ. This CDR3 reads CASSLSSGVGQFF. The CDR3 DNA reads as TGCGCCAGCAGCTTGTCTTCGGGGGTCGGGCAGTTCTTC.

This clonotype occurred many times. This chain connects TRBV9 to TRBJ2-5, with TRBD2 identical over 10 bases. Germline lookup yields CDR1 SGDLS and CDR2 YYNGEE. The V gene end was trimmed by 2 bases and the J gene end by 1 base; junction bases not matched to a gene: 8. The CDR3 is 17 amino acids. CDR3 in amino acids: CASSVGASGSLQETQYF. The CDR3 bases are TGTGCCAGCAGCGTGGGGGCTAGCGGGAGCCTCCAAGAGACCCAGTACTTC.

This clonotype was detected a few times. The rearrangement uses TRBV6-5 and TRBJ2-1; a possible D gene is TRBD1 (6 bases). Trimming pared 4 bases from V and 8 bases from J, leaving 15 bases between. This CDR3 has 14 amino acids. CDR1 is MNHEY and CDR2 is SVGAGI in the germline V gene. The CDR3 DNA reads TGTGCCAGCAGTTCCGGGACACCCACCGATGAGCAGTTCTTC. Protein: CASSSGTPTDEQFF.

This clonotype was recorded at least ten times. The genes are TRBV5-8 and TRBJ1-2; D gene unclear. The V and J ends lost 0 bases and 5 bases respectively, with 14 bases between them. Germline lookup yields CDR1 SGHTS and CDR2 YDEGEE. The length of the CDR3 is 15 residues. The CDR3 loop reads CASSLELLAGYGYTF. CDR3 nucleotides: TGTGCCAGCAGCTTGGAACTGCTGGCGGGTTATGGCTACACCTTC.

This clonotype has ten or more counts. The chain employs TRBV7-2 and TRBJ1-5; 7 bases map to TRBD1. CDR1 and CDR2 from the germline V gene are SGHTA and FQGNSA. The CDR3 runs to 16 residues. The junction had 7 bases not matched to a gene; V was cut back by 5 bases and J by 0 bases. This chain's CDR3 is CASSPGTVYSNQPQHF. The DNA for the CDR3 is TGTGCCAGCAGCCCCGGGACAGTTTATAGCAATCAGCCCCAGCATTTT.

This clonotype was recorded many times. This chain joins TRBV4-1 and TRBJ1-2, with 8 nucleotides matching TRBD1. The CDR3 runs to 14 residues. Germline CDR1 MGHRA, CDR2 YSYEKL. After removal of 2 bases from V and 3 bases from J, the junction contained 2 bases not matched to a gene. Written as DNA, the CDR3 is TGCGCCAGCAGCCAACCAGGGGGCGACTATGGCTACACCTTC. This encodes CASSQPGGDYGYTF.

This clonotype was detected ten times or more. The genes are TRBV12-3 or TRBV12-4 and TRBJ1-4, with TRBD1 matching over 7 bases. J was trimmed by 3 bases and V by 5 bases; bases with no gene match: 3. The CDR3 consists of 14 residues. CDR3 in DNA: TGTGCCAGCAGTCGACAGGGAGCTAATGAAAAACTGTTTTTT. It translates to CASSRQGANEKLFF.